This T cell receptor (beta chain) was observed in a study of shared T cell receptors in the human thymus. The CDR3 is made up of 14 amino acids. V trimming: 7 bases; J trimming: 4 bases; junction bases outside the gene matches: 9. CDR1 is MNHNY, CDR2 SVGAGI, per germline (reference sequence). This table comes from immunoSEQ multiplex PCR, and its TCRdb copy is limited to in-frame clones, with some not included. The sample holds 500,000 to 850,000 clones; approximately 89% are singletons and the top ten take about 0.0094%. These data were likewise used in another study, on human thymus T cells. That paper notes: Corrective surgery for congenital heart defects was being performed on the healthy Finnish infants who were the donors. Surgeons resected thymus tissue during corrective heart surgery. Usage of V and J genes appeared biased in thymic and blood repertoires.

This receptor was taken from a boy under two years old with a congenital heart defect. The sample was thymocytes. The genes are TRBV6-6 and TRBJ2-7; 8 bases are a match to TRBD1. The CDR3 nucleotides read TGTGCCAGCACTAAGACAGGGGTAAAGTACGAGCAGTACTTC. Protein sequence: CASTKTGVKYEQYF.